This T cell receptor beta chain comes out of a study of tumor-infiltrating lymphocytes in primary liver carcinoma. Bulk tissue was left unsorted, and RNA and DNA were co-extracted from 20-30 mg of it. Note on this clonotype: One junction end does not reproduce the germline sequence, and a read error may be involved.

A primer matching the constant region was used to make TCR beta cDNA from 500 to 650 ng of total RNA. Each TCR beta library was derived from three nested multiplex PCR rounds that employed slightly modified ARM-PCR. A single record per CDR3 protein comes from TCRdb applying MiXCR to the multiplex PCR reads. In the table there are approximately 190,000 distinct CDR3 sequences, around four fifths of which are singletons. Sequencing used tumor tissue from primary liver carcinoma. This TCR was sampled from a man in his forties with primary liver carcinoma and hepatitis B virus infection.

The CDR3 here is CASSLTGQVLYEQYF. In nucleotides, the CDR3 is TGTGCCAGTAGCTTGACGGGACAGGTTCTCTACGAGCAGTACTTC. The chain combines TRBV5-4 with TRBJ2-7; 8 bases align to TRBD1. Germline V gives CDR1 SGHNT, CDR2 YYREEE (reference sequence). The CDR3 spans 15 residues.